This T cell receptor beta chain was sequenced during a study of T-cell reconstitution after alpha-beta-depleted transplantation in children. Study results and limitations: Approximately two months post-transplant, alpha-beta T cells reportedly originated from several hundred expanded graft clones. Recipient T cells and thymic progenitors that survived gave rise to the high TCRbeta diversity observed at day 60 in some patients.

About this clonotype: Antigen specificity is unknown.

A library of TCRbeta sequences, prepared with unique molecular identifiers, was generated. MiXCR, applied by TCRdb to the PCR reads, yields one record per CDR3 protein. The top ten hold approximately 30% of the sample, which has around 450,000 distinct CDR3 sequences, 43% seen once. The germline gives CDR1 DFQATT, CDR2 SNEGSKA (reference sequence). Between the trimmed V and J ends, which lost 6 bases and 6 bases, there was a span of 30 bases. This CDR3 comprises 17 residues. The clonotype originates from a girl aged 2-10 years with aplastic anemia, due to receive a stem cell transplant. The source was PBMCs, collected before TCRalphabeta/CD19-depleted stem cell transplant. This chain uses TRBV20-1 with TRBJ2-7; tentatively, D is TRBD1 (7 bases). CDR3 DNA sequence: TGCAGTGCAAACTCCGGGACAGCGCTAGCGAAACCCTCCGAGCAGTACTTC. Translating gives CSANSGTALAKPSEQYF.